This TCR beta chain derives from a study of human T cells and chemical hapten exposure. Study as a whole: Sensitization applied 2% DPC to around 2 cm by around 2 cm of upper inner arm skin.

This clonotype was recorded a few times. CDR1 is SGHVS and CDR2 is FQNEAQ in the germline V gene. This CDR3 has 15 amino acids. The J segment lost 10 bases and the V segment lost 4 bases, leaving 9 bases of the junction unmatched. TCRdb reprocessed the RACE reads with MiXCR, giving one entry per CDR3 protein. The sample carries 150,000 to 200,000 distinct CDR3 sequences, about 20% recorded once. The time point denotes: patch test 1, 2 weeks after DPC sensitization. Sample treatment: therapeutic diphenylcyclopropenone sensitization with weekly scalp DPC. The source material was whole blood, sampled in connection with sensitization to the hapten diphenylcyclopropenone (DPC). The chain joins TRBV7-8 to TRBJ2-3, with TRBD2 identical over 12 bases. This clonotype was sampled from a woman aged 50 to 65 with alopecia areata. Some clones in this sample may be carry-over from other donors' samples. DNA of the CDR3: TGTGCCAGCAGCTCAGGGACTAGCGGGCCCGCTGCGCAGTATTTT. This gives the protein CASSSGTSGPAAQYF.